These 19 T cell receptor beta chains were sequenced from one sample in a study of T cell repertoires and Cas9 in healthy adults. The repertoire was sequenced with immunoSEQ multiplex PCR; TCRdb's copy has only in-frame clones and lacks some. Of about 14,000 clones in the sample, approximately 92% are singletons; the top ten hold approximately 1.6%. Input material: Tregs (CD4+, CD25+, CD127-, CD137-, CD154-) from PBMCs; culture status not recorded. These receptors were collected from a human donor in good health.

The rearrangement links TRBV7-2 to TRBJ1-3, with 8 bases identical to TRBD1. CDR3 length: 18 residues. Germline V gives CDR1 SGHTA, CDR2 FQGNSA. Trimming took 5 bases from V and 0 from J; bases not matched to a gene: 12. In DNA, the CDR3 is TGTGCCAGCAGCAGGCGTGGGCAGGGGGCCAACTCTGGAAACACCATATATTTT. Its protein product is CASSRRGQGANSGNTIYF.

The chain joins TRBV15 to TRBJ1-5, with D possibly matching TRBD1 (6 bases). Germline V CDR1 and CDR2: LNHNV, YYDKDF (reference sequence). The V gene lost 1 base and the J gene lost 3 bases, with 10 bases spanning the gap. CDR3 size: 15 residues. The CDR3, as DNA: TGTGCCACCAGCAGAGGGACAGCTAACAATCAGCCCCAGCATTTT. The encoded protein is CATSRGTANNQPQHF. The variable domain in full, with the rest retrieved from reference TRBV15 and TRBJ1-5, is DAMVIQNPRYQVTQFGKPVTLSCSQTLNHNVMYWYQQKSSQAPKLLFHYYDKDFNNEADTPDNFQSRRPNTSFCFLDIRSPGLGDTAMYLCATSRGTANNQPQHFGDGTRLSIL.

The chain couples TRBV7-2 to TRBJ2-3; D unresolved. CDR3 size: 15 residues. Trimming left V 4 bases short and J 2 bases short, with 13 bases between. From germline, CDR1 is SGHTA and CDR2 FQGNSA. Written as DNA, the CDR3 is TGTGCCAGCAGCTCCCACCAGCGCTACACAGATACGCAGTATTTT. Translated, it gives CASSSHQRYTDTQYF.

V usage is TRBV27 and J usage is TRBJ1-2; tentatively, D is TRBD1 (6 bases). Per the germline V gene, CDR1 is MNHEY and CDR2 is SMNVEV (reference sequence). The CDR3 runs 14 residues. V gave up 5 bases and J gave up 0 bases, with 10 bases separating them. CDR3 protein: CASSTGLANYGYTF. For the CDR3, the DNA is TGTGCCAGCAGTACAGGGCTAGCTAACTATGGCTACACCTTC.

This clone was recorded once. The rearrangement uses TRBV7-9 and TRBJ1-1; TRBD1 is a possible D gene (5 bases). The CDR3 runs to 13 residues. CDR1 and CDR2 (germline): SEHNR, FQNEAQ (reference sequence). Deletions cut 7 bases from V and 4 bases from J, with 13 bases between. CDR3 amino acids: CASTPWGGTEAFF. In DNA, the CDR3 is TGTGCCAGCACCCCATGGGGGGGCACTGAAGCTTTCTTT.

This chain connects TRBV18 to TRBJ1-2; D unresolved. The CDR3 covers 13 residues. The V end was cut by 0 bases, the J end by 6 bases, with 8 bases between. The germline CDR1 and CDR2 sequences are KGHSH and LQKENI. CDR3 DNA: TGTGCCAGCTCACCACCGATGGTAAATGGCTACACCTTC. Its protein is CASSPPMVNGYTF.

Only a few counts were recorded for this clone. V usage is TRBV25-1 and J usage is TRBJ2-7; the D call may be TRBD1 or TRBD2 (5 bases each). V lost 4 bases, J lost 2 bases, and 12 bases lay in between. There are 14 residues in the CDR3. Germline CDR1 reads MGHDK; CDR2 reads SYGVNS. The DNA of the CDR3 is TGTGCCAGCAGTGTGGGACGGCCAGCCTACGAGCAGTACTTC. Translating it yields CASSVGRPAYEQYF.

V is TRBV11-2 and J is TRBJ2-5; a weak D match, TRBD1 (6 bases). CDR1 SGHAT and CDR2 FQNNGV come from the germline V gene. This CDR3 comprises 15 residues. V lost 1 base, J lost 2 bases, and 11 bases lay in between. The CDR3 DNA reads TGTGCCAGCAGCTTAGGTCCCGGACAGCAAGAGACCCAGTACTTC. It codes for CASSLGPGQQETQYF.

J is TRBJ1-5 and V is TRBV27; possible D gene TRBD1, 5 bases. CDR3 length equals 15 residues. Trimming stripped 5 bases from V and 2 bases from J, with 13 bases between. Germline CDR1 reads MNHEY; CDR2 reads SMNVEV (reference sequence). CDR3 in amino acids: CASSPIRGGNQPQHF. The CDR3 DNA follows: TGTGCCAGCAGTCCAATAAGGGGCGGCAATCAGCCCCAGCATTTT.

This chain connects TRBV12-5 to TRBJ1-6; 7 bases align to TRBD1. V dropped 6 bases and J dropped 7; count of bases not matched to a gene: 6. The CDR3 is 14 residues long. In germline, CDR1 is LGHNT, CDR2 FRNRAP. The chain's CDR3 is CASGEQGSNSPLHF. CDR3 DNA: TGTGCTAGTGGGGAACAGGGGTCGAATTCACCCCTCCACTTT.

The rearrangement joins TRBV4-3 to TRBJ2-4; 8 bases are shared with TRBD1. In germline, CDR1 is LGHNA, CDR2 YSLEER. The CDR3 length is 16 residues. With 0 bases clipped from V and 3 bases from J, the junction kept 4 bases outside the gene matches. This CDR3 is CASSQDQGAVKNIQYF. CDR3 coding DNA: TGCGCCAGCAGCCAAGATCAGGGGGCGGTCAAAAACATTCAGTACTTC.

The chain links TRBV4-3 to TRBJ2-7; no clear D. The CDR3 covers 14 residues. V was trimmed by 1 base and J by 2 bases, leaving 9 bases between them. Germline V CDR1 and CDR2: LGHNA, YSLEER. Written as DNA, the CDR3 is TGCGCCAGCAGCCAAGTAGGACGGCCCTACGAGCAGTACGTC. Translated, it gives CASSQVGRPYEQYV.

The chain is built from TRBV29-1 and TRBJ1-2; maybe TRBD1 (5 bases). CDR1 SQVTM and CDR2 ANQGSEA come from the germline V gene. The length of the CDR3 is 14 residues. V lost 5 bases to trimming and J lost 5 bases, with 18 bases between them. CDR3 DNA: TGCAGCGTTCGGGGCGGGAGTGCGAATTATGGCTACACCTTC. This codes for CSVRGGSANYGYTF.

The V call is TRBV11-2, the J call TRBJ1-2; D may be TRBD1 (5 bases). The CDR3 covers 14 residues. Trimming removed 5 bases at V and 3 bases at J, with 13 bases between. Per germline, CDR1 SGHAT and CDR2 FQNNGV. CDR3 protein: CASSPRGGDYGYTF. In nucleotides, the CDR3 is TGTGCCAGCAGCCCCCGGGGGGGGGACTATGGCTACACCTTC.

CDR3 protein: CASSLVPLPNTGELFF. CDR3 bases: TGTGCCAGCAGCTTGGTGCCCCTACCGAACACCGGGGAGCTGTTTTTT. The gene calls are TRBV5-8 and TRBJ2-2, with D uncertain. There are 16 residues in the CDR3. CDR1 is SGHTS and CDR2 is YDEGEE in the germline V gene. The germline V and J ends were trimmed by 0 bases and 0 bases, with 9 bases remaining between them.

The chain links TRBV7-9 to TRBJ1-2, with a tentative D call TRBD1 (5 bases). The CDR3 contains 15 residues. Trimming stripped 4 bases from V and 4 bases from J, with 16 bases between. CDR1 and CDR2 (germline): SEHNR, FQNEAQ (reference sequence). CDR3 loop: CASSSSNVGGYGYTF. CDR3 in DNA: TGTGCCAGCAGCTCCTCCAATGTCGGGGGCTATGGCTACACCTTC.

The V and J genes are TRBV11-2 and TRBJ2-5, with 7 bases that match TRBD2. The CDR3 is 15 amino acids. J lost 5 bases, V lost 5 bases, and 11 bases had no gene match. Looked up from germline, CDR1 is SGHAT and CDR2 is FQNNGV. CDR3 DNA sequence: TGTGCCAGCAGCCTGGGGGGGACCGTCGTCGAGACCCAGTACTTC. It is translated as CASSLGGTVVETQYF.

CDR3 sequence reads: CASSPLGSAGELFF. The CDR3 DNA follows: TGTGCCAGCTCTCCTCTCGGCTCGGCCGGGGAGCTGTTTTTT. The chain links TRBV18 to TRBJ2-2, with D hard to call. V lost 6 bases to trimming and J lost 6 bases, with 14 bases between them. Looked up from germline, CDR1 is KGHSH and CDR2 is LQKENI. The CDR3 covers 14 residues.

J is TRBJ2-2 and V is TRBV9; possible D gene TRBD1, 6 bases. Germline-derived CDR1 and CDR2 are SGDLS and YYNGEE. Trimming removed 3 bases from V and 1 base from J, with 13 bases in between. The CDR3 is 16 residues long. CDR3 in amino acids: CASSAQGTQNTGELFF. CDR3 in DNA: TGTGCCAGCAGCGCTCAGGGGACGCAGAACACCGGGGAGCTGTTTTTT. Looking up the rest from reference TRBV9 and TRBJ2-2 gives the full variable domain: DSGVTQTPKHLITATGQRVTLRCSPRSGDLSVYWYQQSLDQGLQFLIQYYNGEERAKGNILERFSAQQFPDLHSELNLSSLELGDSALYFCASSAQGTQNTGELFFGEGSRLTVL.